The 32 T cell receptor beta chains below were found in one sample sequenced in a study of blood T cell repertoires in COVID-19. Method: immunoSEQ multiplex PCR; TCRdb's copy keeps in-frame clones and lacks some. The table lists roughly 330,000 clones, about 90% of them singletons. The sequenced sample was PBMCs or T cells enriched from blood (not recorded which). The receptors shown here come from a woman in her twenties or thirties who had recovered from COVID-19.

The chain joins TRBV3-1 (or the pseudogene TRBV3-2) to TRBJ1-4; no reliable D call. Germline CDR1 LGHDT, CDR2 YNNKEL (reference sequence). The V end lost 0 bases, the J end lost 3 bases, and 11 bases lay between the germline ends. The CDR3 runs 16 residues. CDR3 DNA sequence: TGTGCCAGCAGCCAAGAGAGGGCCAGGTCTAATGAAAAACTGTTTTTT. This encodes CASSQERARSNEKLFF.

The genes are TRBV6-5 and TRBJ2-3; D is unresolved. This CDR3 comprises 12 residues. The V gene's germline CDR1 is MNHEY and CDR2 SVGAGI. V was cut by 7 bases and J by 0 bases, with 5 bases left in between. The CDR3 here is CASTGSTDTQYF. The CDR3, as DNA: TGTGCCAGCACCGGTAGCACAGATACGCAGTATTTT.

Only one count was recorded for this clone. This chain connects TRBV28 to TRBJ2-2; 7 bases map to TRBD1. The V and J ends lost 4 bases and 4 bases, in that order; junction bases with no gene match: 12. Germline-derived CDR1 and CDR2 are MDHEN and SYDVKM. CDR3 length: 17 residues. CDR3 in DNA: TGTGCCAGCAGTTCAATGAGGGGGCGGTATTCCACCGGGGAGCTGTTTTTT. Translated: CASSSMRGRYSTGELFF.

V and J are TRBV9 and TRBJ1-1, with 7 positions matching TRBD1. Germline values: CDR1 SGDLS, CDR2 YYNGEE. Trimming at V came to 3 bases and at J to 0 bases, leaving 2 bases not matched to a gene. The CDR3 is 14 residues long. The CDR3 loop is CASSEGQMNTEAFF. The DNA for the CDR3 is TGTGCCAGCAGCGAGGGACAGATGAACACTGAAGCTTTCTTT.

This chain connects TRBV7-9 to TRBJ2-3; D uncertain. Germline CDR1 reads SEHNR; CDR2 reads FQNEAQ (reference sequence). The CDR3 sequence is 13 residues long. V was trimmed by 1 base and J by 4 bases, leaving 6 bases between them. CDR3 sequence reads: CASSLVVADTQYF. The CDR3 nucleotides read TGTGCCAGCAGCTTAGTAGTGGCAGATACGCAGTATTTT.

The CDR3 DNA reads TGTGCCAGCAGTGAATGGGGGGACTATGGCTACACCTTC. Its translation: CASSEWGDYGYTF. The chain couples TRBV2 to TRBJ1-2; the D gene is possibly TRBD1 (5 bases). V was trimmed by 2 bases and J by 3 bases, leaving 7 bases between them. The V gene's germline CDR1 is SNHLY and CDR2 FYNNEI. The CDR3 extends over 13 amino acids.

The J gene is TRBJ2-5, the V gene TRBV7-9; 7 nucleotides agree with TRBD2. The V segment lost 5 bases and the J segment 5 bases; nucleotides outside the gene matches: 8. Per germline, CDR1 SEHNR and CDR2 FQNEAQ (reference sequence). CDR3 length equals 14 residues. This CDR3 is CASSPGGGAETQYF. The CDR3 DNA is TGTGCCAGCAGCCCGGGGGGAGGGGCTGAGACCCAGTACTTC.

V is TRBV4-3 and J is TRBJ1-4, with 10 bases aligning to TRBD1. Per germline, CDR1 LGHNA and CDR2 YSLEER. The CDR3 has 19 amino acids. J was trimmed by 7 bases and V by 0 bases; bases with no gene match: 14. CDR3 bases: TGCGCCAGCAGCCAAGATCGCTACGACAGGGGGCAAGGTAGTGAAAAACTGTTTTTT. This encodes CASSQDRYDRGQGSEKLFF.

The chain is built from TRBV3-1 (or the pseudogene TRBV3-2) and TRBJ1-1, with 9 bases identical to TRBD1. The CDR3 consists of 17 residues. Germline assignment: CDR1 LGHDT and CDR2 YNNKEL (reference sequence). The V gene end was trimmed by 1 base and the J gene end by 5 bases; junction bases not matched to a gene: 11. The CDR3 DNA reads TGTGCCAGCAGCCAAGGCTTTTGGGGACAGGGAAAGACTGAAGCTTTCTTT. It encodes CASSQGFWGQGKTEAFF.

The gene calls are TRBV7-2 and TRBJ1-2; 8 bases match TRBD1. The germline V gene has CDR1 SGHTA and CDR2 FQGNSA. With 4 bases clipped from V and 5 bases from J, the junction kept 6 bases outside the gene matches. The CDR3 loop spans 14 amino acids. The CDR3 region is CASSYSTGGYGYTF. The CDR3 DNA reads TGTGCCAGCAGCTATAGTACAGGGGGGTATGGCTACACCTTC. Full variable domain (remainder filled in from reference TRBV7-2 and TRBJ1-2): GAGVSQSPSNKVTEKGKDVELRCDPISGHTALYWYRQSLGQGLEFLIYFQGNSAPDKSGLPSDRFSAERTGGSVSTLTIQRTQQEDSAVYLCASSYSTGGYGYTFGSGTRLTVV.

The V and J genes are TRBV5-1 and TRBJ2-3; 7 nucleotides agree with TRBD1. Germline lookup yields CDR1 SGHRS and CDR2 YFSETQ. This CDR3 has 15 residues. V gave up 1 base and J gave up 2 bases; unmatched junction bases: 4. CDR3 bases: TGCGCCAGCAGCTTGACGGGACAGCTCACAGATACGCAGTATTTT. Its translation: CASSLTGQLTDTQYF.

The chain links TRBV2 to TRBJ1-1; tentatively, D is TRBD1 (6 bases). Germline V CDR1 and CDR2: SNHLY, FYNNEI. V gave up 5 bases and J gave up 1 base, with 11 bases separating them. This CDR3 is built from 14 residues. The CDR3 DNA is TGTGCCAGCAGTCGACAGGTGGGGAACACTGAAGCTTTCTTT. Amino acids: CASSRQVGNTEAFF.

This clone was seen a few times. The gene calls are TRBV28 and TRBJ2-3, with 8 bases lining up with TRBD1. In germline, CDR1 is MDHEN, CDR2 SYDVKM. Losses at the gene ends were 6 bases for V and 0 bases for J; bases not matched to a gene: 5. CDR3 length: 15 residues. CDR3 protein: CASSSDRASTDTQYF. CDR3 nucleotides: TGTGCCAGCAGCTCGGACAGGGCTAGCACAGATACGCAGTATTTT.

V and J are TRBV4-1 and TRBJ1-4, with D hard to call. The CDR3 runs 19 residues. CDR1 MGHRA and CDR2 YSYEKL come from the germline V gene. V was pared by 3 bases and J by 5 bases, with 25 bases between. The CDR3 bases are TGCGCCAGCAGCCAGTACCCGCCGCGGGCAGACACCGTGAATGAAAAACTGTTTTTT. It codes for CASSQYPPRADTVNEKLFF.

The chain links TRBV11-2 to TRBJ1-1, with 7 bases aligning to TRBD1. The J segment lost 2 bases and the V segment lost 4 bases, leaving 4 bases of the junction unmatched. Germline lookup yields CDR1 SGHAT and CDR2 FQNNGV. The CDR3 consists of 14 residues. The chain's CDR3 is CASSSRDSNTEAFF. CDR3 bases: TGTGCCAGCAGCTCCCGGGACAGCAACACTGAAGCTTTCTTT. The full variable domain, with the rest looked up from reference TRBV11-2 and TRBJ1-1, is EAGVAQSPRYKIIEKRQSVAFWCNPISGHATLYWYQQILGQGPKLLIQFQNNGVVDDSQLPKDRFSAERLKGVDSTLKIQPAKLEDSAVYLCASSSRDSNTEAFFGQGTRLTVV.

This chain uses TRBV14 with TRBJ1-1; no clear D. The germline V gene encodes CDR1 SGHDN and CDR2 FVKESK. Trimming pared 6 bases from V and 0 bases from J, leaving 8 bases between. This CDR3 has 13 amino acids. The CDR3 here is CASSHSLNTEAFF. The CDR3 nucleotides read TGTGCCAGCAGTCACTCTTTGAACACTGAAGCTTTCTTT.

This clone has only a few counts. The chain combines TRBV4-1 with TRBJ1-2, with 7 nucleotides matching TRBD1. The CDR3 is 16 residues long. CDR1 and CDR2 from the germline V gene are MGHRA and YSYEKL. Trimming removed 1 base from V and 5 bases from J; junction bases left unmatched: 10. The DNA for the CDR3 is TGCGCCAGCAGCCAAGGATTGAGGGGGCCAGGGTATGGCTACACCTTC. Its translation is CASSQGLRGPGYGYTF.

The chain is built from TRBV28 and TRBJ2-7; the match to TRBD1 covers 9 bases. The length of the CDR3 is 15 residues. Losses at the gene ends were 6 bases for V and 9 bases for J; bases not matched to a gene: 15. Germline-derived CDR1 and CDR2 are MDHEN and SYDVKM. The CDR3 DNA is TGTGCCAGCAGCCCTCCGGGACAGGGAATTTTAGGGCAGTACTTC. This translates into CASSPPGQGILGQYF.

The V gene is TRBV24-1, the J gene TRBJ2-3, with TRBD1 as a possible D gene (5 bases). V was cut by 0 bases and J by 5 bases, with 5 bases left in between. The germline V gene encodes CDR1 KGHDR and CDR2 SFDVKD. This CDR3 has 13 residues. The CDR3 spells CATSDLRGDTQYF. The CDR3 nucleotides read TGTGCCACCAGTGATTTGAGGGGAGATACGCAGTATTTT.

This clone was seen only a few times. The chain links TRBV5-1 to TRBJ2-2, with 7 bases fitting TRBD1. CDR1 is SGHRS, CDR2 YFSETQ, per germline. Trimming removed 2 bases from V and 5 bases from J; junction bases left unmatched: 6. This CDR3 contains 15 residues. The CDR3 DNA follows: TGCGCCAGCAGCTTTCGACAGGGTAAAACCGGGGAGCTGTTTTTT. Translated, it gives CASSFRQGKTGELFF. The full variable domain, completed using reference TRBV5-1 and TRBJ2-2, is KAGVTQTPRYLIKTRGQQVTLSCSPISGHRSVSWYQQTPGQGLQFLFEYFSETQRNKGNFPGRFSGRQFSNSRSEMNVSTLELGDSALYLCASSFRQGKTGELFFGEGSRLTVL.

The rearrangement links TRBV25-1 to TRBJ2-1, with unresolved D. The CDR3 totals 13 residues. The germline gives CDR1 MGHDK, CDR2 SYGVNS. V was pared by 0 bases and J by 10 bases, with 10 bases between. The CDR3: CASSEYGVKEQFF. The CDR3 DNA reads as TGTGCCAGCAGTGAATATGGAGTGAAGGAGCAGTTCTTC.

This clone appeared a few times. The identical CDR3 is also encoded by other nucleotide sequences in the sample. This chain connects TRBV9 to TRBJ1-1; 8 positions match TRBD1. The CDR3 length is 14 residues. J gave up 1 base and V 1 base, and 0 bases lay outside the gene matches. CDR1 and CDR2 from the germline V gene are SGDLS and YYNGEE. In DNA form, the CDR3 reads TGTGCCAGCAGCGTAACAGGGGGGAACACTGAAGCTTTCTTT. Translation: CASSVTGGNTEAFF.

The rearrangement links TRBV5-1 to TRBJ1-1, with D hard to call. Germline CDR1 is SGHRS and CDR2 is YFSETQ. With 4 bases removed from V and 1 base from J, the gap between germline ends came to 14 bases. This CDR3 has 15 residues. The CDR3 region is CASSHFARANTEAFF. CDR3 sequence (DNA): TGCGCCAGCAGCCATTTTGCGCGAGCGAACACTGAAGCTTTCTTT.

The V gene is TRBV19, the J gene TRBJ1-5; TRBD1 is a possible D gene (6 bases). The ends were cut back, 4 bases at V and 2 bases at J, with 15 bases in the middle. The germline V gene has CDR1 LNHDA and CDR2 SQIVND (reference sequence). The CDR3 is 16 amino acids. This CDR3 is CASSKLQGKGNQPQHF. CDR3 nucleotides: TGTGCCAGTAGTAAACTCCAGGGGAAGGGCAATCAGCCCCAGCATTTT.

In regard to this clone: Within the sample, other DNA sequences also encode this same CDR3. V and J are TRBV6-4 and TRBJ1-1; possibly TRBD1 for D (6 bases). The CDR3 is made up of 14 amino acids. CDR1 is MRHNA, CDR2 SNTAGT, per germline. Trimming removed 6 bases at V and 4 bases at J, with 15 bases between. CDR3 sequence: CASSAQGGGTEAFF. The CDR3, as DNA: TGTGCCAGCAGCGCACAGGGTGGGGGCACTGAAGCTTTCTTT.

V is TRBV4-3 and J is TRBJ2-7, with a possible D match to TRBD1 (5 bases). There are 15 residues in the CDR3. V shed 4 bases and J shed 2 bases, with 15 bases lying between them. Germline V CDR1 and CDR2: LGHNA, YSLEER. CDR3 region: CASSRRQGNPYEQYF. CDR3 nucleotide sequence: TGCGCCAGCAGCCGACGGCAGGGAAACCCCTACGAGCAGTACTTC.

The chain is built from TRBV9 and TRBJ2-7; D is unclear. Trimming pared 0 bases from V and 3 bases from J, leaving 10 bases between. The CDR3 consists of 14 residues. Germline V gene sequence: CDR1 SGDLS, CDR2 YYNGEE. CDR3 sequence: CASSVDSNGYEQYF. In nucleotides, the CDR3 is TGTGCCAGCAGCGTAGACTCTAATGGCTACGAGCAGTACTTC.

This rearrangement joins TRBV2 to TRBJ1-3, with unresolved D. V gave up 5 bases and J gave up 0 bases, with 11 bases separating them. CDR1 and CDR2 (germline): SNHLY, FYNNEI. The CDR3 covers 15 residues. The CDR3 DNA reads TGTGCCAGCAGTTTCGGGGAGAACTCTGGAAACACCATATATTTT. This gives the protein CASSFGENSGNTIYF.

In the case of this clone: The same CDR3 also results from other DNA sequences found in this sample. This chain connects TRBV6-5 to TRBJ2-7; TRBD1 matches 9 bases. In germline, CDR1 is MNHEY, CDR2 SVGAGI. This CDR3 has 13 amino acids. J lost 2 bases, V lost 8 bases, and 4 bases had no gene match. This CDR3 reads CASRDRATYEQYF. The CDR3 nucleotides read TGTGCCAGCCGGGACAGGGCCACCTACGAGCAGTACTTC.

The chain links TRBV3-1 (or the pseudogene TRBV3-2) to TRBJ2-7; possible D gene TRBD1, 6 bases. CDR1 and CDR2 from the germline V gene are LGHDT and YNNKEL (reference sequence). V gave up 1 base and J gave up 8 bases, with 15 bases separating them. The CDR3 has 14 amino acids. CDR3 amino acids: CASSQVAGTPQQYF. The CDR3 bases are TGTGCCAGCAGCCAAGTTGCAGGGACACCTCAGCAGTACTTC.

The rearrangement joins TRBV7-8 to TRBJ1-1; tentatively, D is TRBD1 (6 bases). CDR1 and CDR2 from the germline V gene are SGHVS and FQNEAQ. Between the trimmed V and J ends, which lost 6 bases and 1 base, there was a span of 9 bases. CDR3 length: 13 amino acids. DNA for the CDR3: TGTGCCAGCAGTCGACAGGAGAACACTGAAGCTTTCTTT. Protein product: CASSRQENTEAFF.

This clone was observed a single time. The chain carries TRBV6-2 or TRBV6-3 and TRBJ2-1, with D perhaps matching TRBD2 (6 bases). Germline values: CDR1 MNHEY, CDR2 SVGEGT. V gave up 5 bases and J gave up 7 bases, with 12 bases separating them. CDR3 size: 13 residues. The CDR3 sequence is CASSPLASNEQFF. CDR3 bases: TGTGCCAGCAGTCCACTAGCATCAAATGAGCAGTTCTTC.